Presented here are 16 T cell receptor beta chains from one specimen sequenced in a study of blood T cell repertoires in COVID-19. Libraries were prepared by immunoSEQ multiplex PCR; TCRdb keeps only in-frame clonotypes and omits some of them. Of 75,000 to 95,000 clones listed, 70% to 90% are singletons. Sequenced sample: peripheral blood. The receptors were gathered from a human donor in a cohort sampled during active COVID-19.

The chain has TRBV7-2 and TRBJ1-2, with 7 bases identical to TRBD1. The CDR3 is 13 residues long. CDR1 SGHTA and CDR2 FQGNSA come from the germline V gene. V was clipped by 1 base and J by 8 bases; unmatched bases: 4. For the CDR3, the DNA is TGTGCCAGCAGCTTAGGACAGGGTGGCGGCTACACCTTC. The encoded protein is CASSLGQGGGYTF.

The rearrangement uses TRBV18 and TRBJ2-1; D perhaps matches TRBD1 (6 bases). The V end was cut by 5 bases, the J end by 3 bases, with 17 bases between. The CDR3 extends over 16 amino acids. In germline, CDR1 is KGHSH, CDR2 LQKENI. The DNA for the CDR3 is TGTGCCAGCTCAACCGGCGGCGGACAGTTCTACAATGAGCAGTTCTTC. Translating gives CASSTGGGQFYNEQFF. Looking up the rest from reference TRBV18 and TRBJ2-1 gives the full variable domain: NAGVMQNPRHLVRRRGQEARLRCSPMKGHSHVYWYRQLPEEGLKFMVYLQKENIIDESGMPKERFSAEFPKEGPSILRIQQVVRGDSAAYFCASSTGGGQFYNEQFFGPGTRLTVL.

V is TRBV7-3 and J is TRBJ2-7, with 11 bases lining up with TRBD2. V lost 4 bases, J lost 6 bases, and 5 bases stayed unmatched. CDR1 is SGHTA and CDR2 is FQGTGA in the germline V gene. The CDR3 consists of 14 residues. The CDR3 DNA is TGTGCCAGCAGCTCCGGGACTAGCGGAGCCGAGCAGTACTTC. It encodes CASSSGTSGAEQYF.

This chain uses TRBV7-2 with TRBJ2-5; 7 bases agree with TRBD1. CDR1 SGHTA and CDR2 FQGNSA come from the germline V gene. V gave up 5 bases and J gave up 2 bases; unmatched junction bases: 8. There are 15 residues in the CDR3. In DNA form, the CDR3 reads TGTGCCAGCAGCCCAAGTGGGACAGTTCAAGAGACCCAGTACTTC. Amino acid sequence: CASSPSGTVQETQYF.

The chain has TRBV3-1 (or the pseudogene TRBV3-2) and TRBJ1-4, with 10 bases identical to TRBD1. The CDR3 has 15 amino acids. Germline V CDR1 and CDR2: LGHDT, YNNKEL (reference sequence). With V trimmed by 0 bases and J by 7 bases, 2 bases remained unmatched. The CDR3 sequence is CASSQERDRGEKLFF. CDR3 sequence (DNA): TGTGCCAGCAGCCAAGAGAGGGACAGGGGTGAAAAACTGTTTTTT.

The CDR3 here is CASSLEGTSGTRHNEQFF. The CDR3 coding sequence is TGTGCCAGCAGCTTAGAGGGGACTAGCGGGACCCGCCATAATGAGCAGTTCTTC. The genes are TRBV7-2 and TRBJ2-1; 13 bases align to TRBD2. The V and J ends lost 1 base and 7 bases, in that order; junction bases with no gene match: 10. The CDR3 sequence is 18 residues long. Per the germline V gene, CDR1 is SGHTA and CDR2 is FQGNSA.

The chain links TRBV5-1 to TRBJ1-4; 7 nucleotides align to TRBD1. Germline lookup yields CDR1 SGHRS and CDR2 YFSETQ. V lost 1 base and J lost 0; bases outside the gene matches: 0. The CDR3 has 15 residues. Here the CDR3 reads CASSLRGPTNEKLFF. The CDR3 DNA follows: TGCGCCAGCAGCTTGAGGGGGCCAACTAATGAAAAACTGTTTTTT.

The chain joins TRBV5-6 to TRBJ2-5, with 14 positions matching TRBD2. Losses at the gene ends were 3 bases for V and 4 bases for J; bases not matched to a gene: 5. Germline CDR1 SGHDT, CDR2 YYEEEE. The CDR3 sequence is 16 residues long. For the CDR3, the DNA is TGTGCCAGCAGCTATACCGGGACTAGCGGGGGAGAGACCCAGTACTTC. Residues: CASSYTGTSGGETQYF.

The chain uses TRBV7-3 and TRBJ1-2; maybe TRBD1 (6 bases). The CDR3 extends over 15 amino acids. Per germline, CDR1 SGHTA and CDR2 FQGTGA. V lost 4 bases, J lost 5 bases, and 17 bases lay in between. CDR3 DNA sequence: TGTGCCAGCAGCTCGGATATGCTCGGACAGTATGGCTACACCTTC. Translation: CASSSDMLGQYGYTF.

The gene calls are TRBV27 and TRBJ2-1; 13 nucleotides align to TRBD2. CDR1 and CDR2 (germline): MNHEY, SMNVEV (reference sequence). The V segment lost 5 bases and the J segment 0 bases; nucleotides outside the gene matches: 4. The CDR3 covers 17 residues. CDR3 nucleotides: TGTGCCAGCAGTAAACGGACTAGCGGGAGCTCCTACAATGAGCAGTTCTTC. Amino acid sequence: CASSKRTSGSSYNEQFF.

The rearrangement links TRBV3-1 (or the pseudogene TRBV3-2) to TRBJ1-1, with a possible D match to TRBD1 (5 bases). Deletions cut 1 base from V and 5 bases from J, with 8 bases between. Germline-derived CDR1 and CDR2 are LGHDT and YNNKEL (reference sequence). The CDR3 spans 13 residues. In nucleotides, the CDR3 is TGTGCCAGCAGCCAAGTTCGGGGGACTGAAGCTTTCTTT. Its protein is CASSQVRGTEAFF.

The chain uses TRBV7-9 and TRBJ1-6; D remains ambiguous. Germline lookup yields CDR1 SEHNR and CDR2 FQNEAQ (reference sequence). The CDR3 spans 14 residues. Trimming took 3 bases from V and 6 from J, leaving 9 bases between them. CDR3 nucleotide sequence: TGTGCCAGCAGCTTGGGAGGCTCTAATTCACCCCTCCACTTT. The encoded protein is CASSLGGSNSPLHF. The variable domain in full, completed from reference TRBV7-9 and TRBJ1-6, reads DTGVSQNPRHKITKRGQNVTFRCDPISEHNRLYWYRQTLGQGPEFLTYFQNEAQLEKSRLLSDRFSAERPKGSFSTLEIQRTEQGDSAMYLCASSLGGSNSPLHFGNGTRLTVT.

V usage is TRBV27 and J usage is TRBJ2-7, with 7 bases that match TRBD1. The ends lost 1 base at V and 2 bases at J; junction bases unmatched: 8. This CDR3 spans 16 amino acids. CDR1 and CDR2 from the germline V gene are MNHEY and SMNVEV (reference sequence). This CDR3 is CASSLFQGESPYEQYF. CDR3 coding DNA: TGTGCCAGCAGTTTATTTCAGGGGGAGTCTCCCTACGAGCAGTACTTC.

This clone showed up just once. CDR3 nucleotides: TGTGCCAGCAGCGCCAGCGGGAGCTCCTACAATGAGCAGTTCTTC. It specifies CASSASGSSYNEQFF. The chain employs TRBV27 and TRBJ2-1; 8 nucleotides align to TRBD2. This CDR3 spans 15 amino acids. CDR1 is MNHEY and CDR2 is SMNVEV in the germline V gene (reference sequence). J gave up 0 bases and V 6 bases, and 4 bases lay outside the gene matches.

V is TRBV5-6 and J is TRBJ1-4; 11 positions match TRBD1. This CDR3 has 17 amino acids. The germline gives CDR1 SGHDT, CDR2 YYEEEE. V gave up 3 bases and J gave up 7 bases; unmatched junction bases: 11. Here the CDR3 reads CASSSVPGQGESEKLFF. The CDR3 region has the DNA TGTGCCAGCAGCTCCGTCCCGGGACAGGGGGAGTCTGAAAAACTGTTTTTT.

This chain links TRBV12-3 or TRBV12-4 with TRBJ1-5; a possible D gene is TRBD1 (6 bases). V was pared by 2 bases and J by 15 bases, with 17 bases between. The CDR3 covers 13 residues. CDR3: CASSLSQGIDRHF. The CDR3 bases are TGTGCCAGCAGTTTAAGCCAGGGGATTGATAGGCATTTT.